One and the same sample provided the 12 T cell receptor beta chains below, sequenced in a study of PD-1 blockade in mismatch repair-deficient tumors. Generated by immunoSEQ multiplex PCR, the TCRdb table keeps only in-frame clones and is missing some. The table records more than 85,000 clones, over 65% of them present only once. Sequencing was performed on peripheral blood, taken roughly 36 weeks after starting pembrolizumab. These receptors were taken from an adult with mismatch repair-deficient cancer.

The chain carries TRBV5-8 and TRBJ2-1; D may be TRBD1 or TRBD2 (5 bases each). V was trimmed by 1 base and J by 3 bases, leaving 17 bases between them. CDR1 and CDR2 from the germline V gene are SGHTS and YDEGEE. The CDR3 has 17 residues. DNA of the CDR3: TGTGCCAGCAGCTTGTGGGGGAACGCACTAGACTACAATGAGCAGTTCTTC. It encodes CASSLWGNALDYNEQFF.

As DNA, the CDR3 is TGTGCCAGCAGCCCTTCGGACAGCTATGGCTACACCTTC. Its protein is CASSPSDSYGYTF. The rearrangement uses TRBV7-9 and TRBJ1-2; D is possibly TRBD1 (6 bases). CDR1 and CDR2 from the germline V gene are SEHNR and FQNEAQ (reference sequence). The V end lost 5 bases, the J end lost 4 bases, and 11 bases lay between the germline ends. The CDR3 is 13 amino acids.

The chain joins TRBV5-4 to TRBJ1-2; TRBD1 matches at 12 bases. The germline CDR1 and CDR2 sequences are SGHNT and YYREEE (reference sequence). This CDR3 spans 18 amino acids. With V trimmed by 3 bases and J by 4 bases, 13 bases remained unmatched. In DNA form, the CDR3 reads TGTGCCAGCAGCTCCTCTCACGGGACAGGGGGCGTGCTCTATGGCTACACCTTC. Amino acids: CASSSSHGTGGVLYGYTF.

Only one count was recorded for this clone. The chain recombines TRBV10-3 with TRBJ2-5, with D unresolved. Per the germline V gene, CDR1 is ENHRY and CDR2 is SYGVKD. This CDR3 has 13 amino acids. Trimming took 7 bases from V and 2 from J, leaving 11 bases between them. CDR3 coding DNA: TGTGCCATCACCCCTGGCGCTCAAGAGACCCAGTACTTC. The encoded protein is CAITPGAQETQYF.

The chain combines TRBV11-1 with TRBJ2-7; TRBD2 agrees at 9 bases. Trimming cost V 3 bases and J 0 bases; bases outside gene matches: 9. CDR1 is SGHAT and CDR2 is FQDESV in the germline V gene (reference sequence). CDR3 size: 17 residues. Written as DNA, the CDR3 is TGTGCCAGCAGCTTCCAGGCTAGCGGGACGTCCTCCTACGAGCAGTACTTC. This encodes CASSFQASGTSSYEQYF.

V and J are TRBV29-1 and TRBJ2-7; 7 bases align to TRBD1. Germline V gene lookup returns CDR1 SQVTM and CDR2 ANQGSEA. V was clipped by 4 bases and J by 2 bases; unmatched bases: 8. CDR3 length: 14 residues. CDR3 residues: CSVVATGYPYEQYF. CDR3 coding DNA: TGCAGCGTTGTAGCGACAGGGTACCCCTACGAGCAGTACTTC.

This clone was counted once. This rearrangement joins TRBV9 to TRBJ2-3; weak D call: TRBD1 (6 bases). V was clipped by 3 bases and J by 1 base, with 12 bases between them. The CDR3 runs to 15 residues. Germline lookup yields CDR1 SGDLS and CDR2 YYNGEE. CDR3 loop: CASSARDIRTDTQYF. The CDR3 coding sequence is TGTGCCAGCAGCGCAAGGGACATCCGCACAGATACGCAGTATTTT.

This chain links TRBV29-1 with TRBJ2-7; D gene ambiguous. V was pared by 4 bases and J by 5 bases, with 12 bases between. CDR3 length: 12 amino acids. Germline V gives CDR1 SQVTM, CDR2 ANQGSEA. The CDR3 region is CSVVNGQDEQYF. The CDR3 DNA is TGCAGCGTTGTGAATGGGCAGGACGAGCAGTACTTC.

The chain employs TRBV29-1 and TRBJ1-1; D possibly corresponds to TRBD1 (5 bases). The V gene's germline CDR1 is SQVTM and CDR2 ANQGSEA. The CDR3 has 12 residues. Trimming removed 7 bases at V and 4 bases at J, with 13 bases between. The CDR3 nucleotides are TGCAGCGGACAGCCCCGAGGCACTGAAGCTTTCTTT. Its translation is CSGQPRGTEAFF.

V gene TRBV6-5 combines with J gene TRBJ2-7; D may be TRBD2 (6 bases). Trimming removed 5 bases at V and 6 bases at J, with 14 bases between. The germline CDR1 and CDR2 sequences are MNHEY and SVGAGI. The CDR3 is made up of 13 amino acids. CDR3 protein: CASSTTSGREQYF. DNA of the CDR3: TGTGCCAGCAGTACCACGAGCGGGCGCGAGCAGTACTTC.

The chain has TRBV28 and TRBJ2-7; TRBD2 matches 13 bases. The V segment lost 11 bases and the J segment 6 bases; nucleotides outside the gene matches: 7. Per the germline V gene, CDR1 is MDHEN and CDR2 is SYDVKM. The CDR3 consists of 13 residues. CDR3 nucleotides: TGTGCCGGGGGGACTAGCGGGACCGCCGAGCAGTACTTC. It is translated as CAGGTSGTAEQYF.

CDR3 DNA sequence: TGTGCCACCAGACTAGCGGTGAACACCGGGGAGCTGTTTTTT. It encodes CATRLAVNTGELFF. The chain recombines TRBV6-1 with TRBJ2-2, with 9 bases identical to TRBD2. Germline V gene data show CDR1 as MNHNS and CDR2 as SASEGT. After removal of 10 bases from V and 1 base from J, the junction contained 4 bases not matched to a gene. This CDR3 contains 14 residues.